Each of the 4 T cell receptor beta chains below was sequenced from the same sample in a study of technical replicates of blood from a few donors. Clones were sequenced by immunoSEQ multiplex PCR, and TCRdb holds only the in-frame ones, with some missing. The sample records around 93,000 clones, about 95% being singletons. Specimen: T cells isolated from PBMCs. The receptors originated from a human donor in good health.

The chain employs TRBV4-3 and TRBJ2-3; D unclear. CDR3 length equals 16 residues. Trimming took off 0 bases at V and 5 bases at J, with 15 bases between the two ends. CDR1 and CDR2 from the germline V gene are LGHNA and YSLEER. Here the CDR3 reads CASSQENEPRGDTQYF. The CDR3 region has the DNA TGCGCCAGCAGCCAAGAGAACGAGCCTCGTGGAGATACGCAGTATTTT.

J is TRBJ2-5 and V is TRBV5-4; D may be TRBD2 (7 bases). The length of the CDR3 is 15 residues. Germline lookup yields CDR1 SGHNT and CDR2 YYREEE (reference sequence). The V end was cut by 0 bases, the J end by 5 bases, with 14 bases between. In nucleotides, the CDR3 is TGTGCCAGCAGCTTGGTGGCAGGGAGGGGGGAGACCCAGTACTTC. Its translation: CASSLVAGRGETQYF.

The table lists this clone with a count of one. V and J are TRBV7-6 and TRBJ1-3; no clear D gene. This CDR3 region has 16 residues. The V and J ends lost 5 bases and 0 bases respectively, with 14 bases between them. Per germline, CDR1 SGHVS and CDR2 FNYEAQ. The CDR3 is CASSPFTSLSGNTIYF. CDR3 DNA: TGTGCCAGCAGCCCCTTTACAAGTCTCTCTGGAAACACCATATATTTT.

J is TRBJ2-1 and V is TRBV4-3; 7 bases line up with TRBD2. CDR1 LGHNA and CDR2 YSLEER come from the germline V gene. This CDR3 region has 16 residues. V gave up 3 bases and J gave up 6 bases; unmatched junction bases: 11. CDR3 nucleotides: TGCGCCAGCAGCCAGGACCTTGCGGGGGTATTCAATGAGCAGTTCTTC. Amino acid sequence: CASSQDLAGVFNEQFF.